This TCR beta chain came from a study of T cells in Graves' hyperthyroidism and ophthalmopathy. Notes on the study in general: Most clonotypes expanded in thyroid above 0.001 were likewise present in blood. Ophthalmopathy could be told apart from stable hyperthyroidism with a 13 V-J model.

TCR beta CDR3 regions were amplified from RNA. TCR CDR3 regions were first amplified by RT-PCR with HTBI primers. From the multiplex PCR reads, TCRdb called clonotypes with MiXCR, one entry per CDR3 protein. Seen here are about 560,000 distinct CDR3 sequences, over 15% observed once, and the top ten hold 15% to 20%. The germline V gene encodes CDR1 SGHTA and CDR2 FQGNSA. The CDR3 totals 13 residues. Deletions cut 7 bases from V and 6 bases from J, with 15 bases between. This clonotype was recorded at least ten times. Its cognate antigen is unknown. V usage is TRBV7-2 and J usage is TRBJ1-1; D is uncertain. This clonotype originated in a woman aged 18-30 years with Graves' hyperthyroidism. The sample comprised blood. As DNA, the CDR3 is TGTGCCAGCAAGAAAAGGGATTCTGCTGAAGCTTTCTTT. Protein: CASKKRDSAEAFF. The whole variable domain, filled in from reference TRBV7-2 and TRBJ1-1, reads GAGVSQSPSNKVTEKGKDVELRCDPISGHTALYWYRQSLGQGLEFLIYFQGNSAPDKSGLPSDRFSAERTGGSVSTLTIQRTQQEDSAVYLCASKKRDSAEAFFGQGTRLTVV.